The 21 T cell receptor beta chains below come from one sample, sequenced in a study of cytomegalovirus exposure and HLA in healthy donors. Amplification used 60 Vbeta primers and 13 Jbeta primers. Sequencing was performed with immunoSEQ multiplex PCR; in TCRdb, only in-frame clones are kept and a portion is missing. The profile shows about 200,000 clones, approximately 79% of them singletons. Sequenced: PBMCs. These receptors were obtained from a man over 45 in good health and CMV-seronegative.

This chain connects TRBV9 to TRBJ2-3, with TRBD1 identical over 7 bases. Per germline, CDR1 SGDLS and CDR2 YYNGEE. CDR3 length equals 14 residues. The V segment lost 3 bases and the J segment 5 bases; nucleotides outside the gene matches: 6. CDR3 bases: TGTGCCAGCAGCGCAAGGGGGCTTAAAGATACGCAGTATTTT. This codes for CASSARGLKDTQYF.

The V call is TRBV15, the J call TRBJ1-5; possible D gene TRBD1, 6 bases. The CDR3 extends over 18 amino acids. The V end was cut by 0 bases, the J end by 8 bases, with 23 bases between. Germline lookup yields CDR1 LNHNV and CDR2 YYDKDF (reference sequence). CDR3 in amino acids: CATSRDSFSGAGLKPQHF. The CDR3 DNA is TGTGCCACCAGCAGAGACTCATTTTCAGGGGCGGGTTTGAAGCCCCAGCATTTT.

This chain joins TRBV7-9 and TRBJ2-3; 10 bases map to TRBD2. This CDR3 has 15 residues. J gave up 4 bases and V 4 bases, and 5 bases lay outside the gene matches. The germline gives CDR1 SEHNR, CDR2 FQNEAQ (reference sequence). The chain's CDR3 is CASSSLAGEADTQYF. The CDR3 nucleotides are TGTGCCAGCAGCTCCCTAGCGGGAGAGGCAGATACGCAGTATTTT.

The rearrangement uses TRBV27 and TRBJ2-1; 8 bases are shared with TRBD2. The CDR3 runs 12 residues. Germline loops: CDR1 MNHEY, CDR2 SMNVEV (reference sequence). Unmatched junction bases numbered 9, after V lost 5 bases and J lost 15 bases. CDR3 sequence: CASSRFGRALFF. The CDR3 bases are TGTGCCAGCAGTAGGTTCGGGAGGGCACTGTTCTTC.

In its sample, this clone was seen a few times. The chain recombines TRBV5-1 with TRBJ2-5, with a tentative D call TRBD1 (6 bases). CDR1 and CDR2 from the germline V gene are SGHRS and YFSETQ. CDR3 length: 17 amino acids. V was cut by 0 bases and J by 7 bases, with 22 bases left in between. The CDR3 bases are TGCGCCAGCAGCTTGGCCGTGGACAGCCCAGGTGGTCGGACCCAGTACTTC. Its translation: CASSLAVDSPGGRTQYF.

With respect to this clone: A junction end diverges from the germline sequence, so it may reflect a read error. The same CDR3 is also encoded by other DNA sequences in this sample. This chain connects TRBV9 to TRBJ2-3, with a possible D match to TRBD1 (5 bases). Looked up from germline, CDR1 is SGDLS and CDR2 is YYNGEE. The length of the CDR3 is 16 residues. CDR3 in amino acids: CASSVVSQGFTDTQYF. Here the CDR3 DNA reads TGTGCCAGCAGTGTAGTTTCGCAGGGTTTCACAGATACGCAGTATTTT.

The J gene is TRBJ2-7, the V gene TRBV9; D gene ambiguous. Trimming took 0 bases from V and 1 from J, leaving 8 bases between them. The CDR3 extends over 14 amino acids. The germline gives CDR1 SGDLS, CDR2 YYNGEE. CDR3 protein: CASSVVAVSYEQYF. As DNA, the CDR3 is TGTGCCAGCAGCGTAGTGGCCGTTTCCTACGAGCAGTACTTC.

The gene calls are TRBV7-2 and TRBJ2-3, with 9 bases fitting TRBD2. In germline, CDR1 is SGHTA, CDR2 FQGNSA. The CDR3 is made up of 18 amino acids. Trimming removed 1 base from V and 0 bases from J; junction bases left unmatched: 8. The CDR3: CASSLGRRAGGSTDTQYF. In nucleotides, the CDR3 is TGTGCCAGCAGCTTAGGGCGGAGGGCGGGAGGGAGCACAGATACGCAGTATTTT.

V and J are TRBV27 and TRBJ1-1, with D maybe TRBD1 (5 bases). There are 16 residues in the CDR3. Germline CDR1 is MNHEY and CDR2 is SMNVEV (reference sequence). The germline V and J ends were trimmed by 2 bases and 1 base, with 14 bases remaining between them. The CDR3 sequence is CASSLARQQPNTEAFF. DNA for the CDR3: TGTGCCAGCAGTTTAGCCCGACAGCAACCGAACACTGAAGCTTTCTTT.

This chain uses TRBV27 with TRBJ2-2; 8 bases fit TRBD1. J gave up 0 bases and V 6 bases, and 0 bases lay outside the gene matches. Germline assignment: CDR1 MNHEY and CDR2 SMNVEV (reference sequence). The CDR3 spans 14 residues. In nucleotides, the CDR3 is TGTGCCAGCAGGGACAGGGCGAACACCGGGGAGCTGTTTTTT. Its translation: CASRDRANTGELFF.

In its sample, this clone was seen a few times. The chain recombines TRBV28 with TRBJ2-7, with TRBD1 identical over 7 bases. The CDR3 sequence is 14 residues long. The J segment lost 2 bases and the V segment lost 4 bases, leaving 5 bases of the junction unmatched. From germline, CDR1 is MDHEN and CDR2 SYDVKM. The CDR3 sequence is CASSYHRGPYEQYF. The CDR3 nucleotides are TGTGCCAGCAGTTATCACAGGGGCCCCTACGAGCAGTACTTC.

The rearrangement links TRBV9 to TRBJ2-1; the match to TRBD2 covers 8 bases. Germline CDR1 is SGDLS and CDR2 is YYNGEE. Trimming cost V 6 bases and J 9 bases; bases outside gene matches: 20. There are 17 residues in the CDR3. Here the CDR3 DNA reads TGTGCCAGCACCTACTACCCGGGACTAGTAAATTTCGGTGAGCAGTTCTTC. Protein product: CASTYYPGLVNFGEQFF.

V is TRBV19 and J is TRBJ1-5, with 9 positions matching TRBD1. V lost 5 bases, J lost 7 bases, and 9 bases stayed unmatched. CDR1 LNHDA and CDR2 SQIVND come from the germline V gene (reference sequence). The CDR3 spans 15 residues. As DNA, the CDR3 is TGTGCCAGTAGTTCCCCGGACAGGGGCAGACAGCCCCAGCATTTT. Translating gives CASSSPDRGRQPQHF.

The chain uses TRBV15 and TRBJ2-7; 8 bases are a match to TRBD1. This CDR3 comprises 15 residues. Per germline, CDR1 LNHNV and CDR2 YYDKDF (reference sequence). Germline trimming cut 0 bases from V and 5 bases from J; bases unmatched to any gene: 6. CDR3 protein: CATSRERQGLNEQYF. The DNA for the CDR3 is TGTGCCACCAGCAGAGAAAGACAGGGGTTGAACGAGCAGTACTTC.

This clone was picked up a small number of times. This rearrangement joins TRBV4-1 to TRBJ1-5, with 7 bases lining up with TRBD1. This CDR3 contains 16 residues. J lost 0 bases, V lost 3 bases, and 5 bases had no gene match. In germline, CDR1 is MGHRA, CDR2 YSYEKL. The CDR3 nucleotides read TGCGCCAGCAGCCATGACCGACAGGGTAGCAATCAGCCCCAGCATTTT. The encoded protein is CASSHDRQGSNQPQHF.

The chain uses TRBV7-3 and TRBJ2-7; 10 bases match TRBD2. The CDR3 loop spans 19 amino acids. After removal of 5 bases from V and 0 bases from J, the junction contained 16 bases not matched to a gene. CDR1 and CDR2 from the germline V gene are SGHTA and FQGTGA. CDR3 in DNA: TGTGCCAGCAGCCAATACGTATTTGGAGCGGGAGGGAGCTCCTACGAGCAGTACTTC. Translated, it gives CASSQYVFGAGGSSYEQYF.

The chain recombines TRBV5-4 with TRBJ2-1; 10 nucleotides line up with TRBD2. Germline loops: CDR1 SGHNT, CDR2 YYREEE (reference sequence). This CDR3 spans 17 amino acids. With 2 bases clipped from V and 6 bases from J, the junction kept 11 bases outside the gene matches. The CDR3 DNA reads TGTGCCAGCAGCTTAAAATCTCTAGCGGGAGTTGCCAATGAGCAGTTCTTC. Amino acid sequence: CASSLKSLAGVANEQFF.

This rearrangement joins TRBV5-8 to TRBJ2-3; possible D gene TRBD1, 5 bases. Germline V CDR1 and CDR2: SGHTS, YDEGEE. V was shortened by 4 bases and J by 2 bases, with 17 bases between the two germline ends. This CDR3 has 16 residues. CDR3 residues: CASSLVGASITDTQYF. DNA of the CDR3: TGTGCCAGCAGCCTCGTTGGGGCCTCGATCACAGATACGCAGTATTTT.

The V gene is TRBV13, the J gene TRBJ2-1, with 9 bases fitting TRBD2. This CDR3 region has 12 residues. Germline V gene data show CDR1 as PRHDT and CDR2 as FYEKMQ (reference sequence). Trimming removed 8 bases from V and 15 bases from J; junction bases left unmatched: 11. DNA of the CDR3: TGTGCCAGCGGCTCGGGGAGGCGGGGGGGGTTCTTC. Amino acids: CASGSGRRGGFF.

The J gene is TRBJ2-2, the V gene TRBV28; 7 bases fit TRBD1. J was trimmed by 6 bases and V by 6 bases; bases with no gene match: 10. CDR1 MDHEN and CDR2 SYDVKM come from the germline V gene. This CDR3 has 15 residues. The CDR3 sequence: CASRPTGVRSGELFF. CDR3 in DNA: TGTGCCAGCAGACCCACAGGGGTTCGGTCCGGGGAGCTGTTTTTT. The full variable domain, rest sourced from reference TRBV28 and TRBJ2-2, is DVKVTQSSRYLVKRTGEKVFLECVQDMDHENMFWYRQDPGLGLRLIYFSYDVKMKEKGDIPEGYSVSREKKERFSLILESASTNQTSMYLCASRPTGVRSGELFFGEGSRLTVL.

The chain has TRBV7-2 and TRBJ2-7, with D maybe TRBD1 (6 bases). The CDR3 is 14 amino acids. Trimming shortened V by 1 base and J by 4 bases, and 11 bases separated the two germline ends. The germline gives CDR1 SGHTA, CDR2 FQGNSA. CDR3: CASSLGQVTYEQYF. The CDR3, as DNA: TGTGCCAGCAGCTTAGGACAGGTTACTTACGAGCAGTACTTC. Variable domain in full (rest from reference TRBV7-2 and TRBJ2-7): GAGVSQSPSNKVTEKGKDVELRCDPISGHTALYWYRQSLGQGLEFLIYFQGNSAPDKSGLPSDRFSAERTGGSVSTLTIQRTQQEDSAVYLCASSLGQVTYEQYFGPGTRLTVT.